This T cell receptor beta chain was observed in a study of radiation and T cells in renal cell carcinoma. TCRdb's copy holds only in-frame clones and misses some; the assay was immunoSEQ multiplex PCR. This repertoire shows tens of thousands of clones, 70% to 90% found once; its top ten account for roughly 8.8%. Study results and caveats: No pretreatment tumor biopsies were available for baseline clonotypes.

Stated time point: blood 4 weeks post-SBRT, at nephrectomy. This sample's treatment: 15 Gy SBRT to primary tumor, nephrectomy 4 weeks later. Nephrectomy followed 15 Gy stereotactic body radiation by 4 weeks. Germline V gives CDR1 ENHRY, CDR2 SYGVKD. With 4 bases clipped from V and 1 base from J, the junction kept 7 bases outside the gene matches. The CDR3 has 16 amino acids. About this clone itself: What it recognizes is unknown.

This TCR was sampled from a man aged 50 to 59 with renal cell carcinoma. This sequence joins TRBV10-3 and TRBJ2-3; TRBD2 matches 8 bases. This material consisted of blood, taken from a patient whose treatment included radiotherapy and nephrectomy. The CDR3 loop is CAISVYGREGTDTQYF. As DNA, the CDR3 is TGTGCCATCAGTGTTTACGGGAGGGAAGGCACAGATACGCAGTATTTT.